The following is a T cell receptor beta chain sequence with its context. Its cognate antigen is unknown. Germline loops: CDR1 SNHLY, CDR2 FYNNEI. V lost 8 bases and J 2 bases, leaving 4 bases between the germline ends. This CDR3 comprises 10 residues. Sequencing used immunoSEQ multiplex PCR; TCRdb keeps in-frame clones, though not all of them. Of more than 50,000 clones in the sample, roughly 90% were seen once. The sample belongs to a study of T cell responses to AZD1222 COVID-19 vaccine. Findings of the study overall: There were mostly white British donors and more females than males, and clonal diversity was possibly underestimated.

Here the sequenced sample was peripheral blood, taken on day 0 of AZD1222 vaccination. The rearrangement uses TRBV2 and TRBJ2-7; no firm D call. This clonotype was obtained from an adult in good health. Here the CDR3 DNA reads TGTGCCAGCGGTGCCTACGAGCAGTACTTC. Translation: CASGAYEQYF.